The following is a T cell receptor beta chain sequence with its context. Germline V gene lookup returns CDR1 MDHEN and CDR2 SYDVKM. This CDR3 spans 15 amino acids. With V trimmed by 10 bases and J by 3 bases, 7 bases remained unmatched. These data belong to a study of blood T cell repertoires in COVID-19. Looking at the study overall: Acute and convalescent COVID-19 samples came from the United States, Italy and Spain.

TCRdb's copy holds only in-frame clones and misses some; the assay was immunoSEQ multiplex PCR. This sample has tens of thousands of clones; around 90% occur once, and the top ten carry under 6.5%. V usage is TRBV28 and J usage is TRBJ2-1; 12 bases are a match to TRBD2. The material sequenced was peripheral blood. The receptor was derived from a man between 50 and 59 years old with active COVID-19. The CDR3 sequence: CAIRLAGELYNEQFF. The DNA for the CDR3 is TGTGCCATCCGACTAGCGGGAGAACTCTACAATGAGCAGTTCTTC. Looking up the rest from reference TRBV28 and TRBJ2-1 gives the full variable domain: DVKVTQSSRYLVKRTGEKVFLECVQDMDHENMFWYRQDPGLGLRLIYFSYDVKMKEKGDIPEGYSVSREKKERFSLILESASTNQTSMYLCAIRLAGELYNEQFFGPGTRLTVL.